The clone carrying this TCR beta chain occurred many times. The CDR3 is 16 amino acids. The ends lost 2 bases at V and 3 bases at J; junction bases unmatched: 5. The germline V gene encodes CDR1 SGHKS and CDR2 YYEKEE (reference sequence). TCR cDNA received a 3' ligated oligonucleotide that carried a UMI. This sample was taken from a study of naive and memory T cell subsets. Four PCR rounds used nested alpha and beta constant region primers plus the SP2 primer. TCRdb re-analysed the 5' RACE reads in MiXCR, keeping a single row per CDR3 protein. Seen here are 45,000 to 55,000 distinct CDR3 sequences, around 5% observed once, and the top ten hold approximately 0.84%.

This TCR came from a female donor in good health. The rearrangement links TRBV5-5 to TRBJ1-5, with 10 bases that match TRBD1. CDR3 nucleotides: TGTGCCAGCAGCTTCGGGACAGGGGCCCCCAATCAGCCCCAGCATTTT. Its translation: CASSFGTGAPNQPQHF.